These 30 T cell receptor beta chains were sequenced from one sample in a study of Graves' ophthalmopathy and Graves' hyperthyroidism. Scientists amplified the TCR beta CDR3 regions from RNA transcripts. Following a first-round RT-PCR that used HTBI primers, a second-round multiplex PCR was carried out. One entry per CDR3 protein, called by TCRdb with MiXCR from the multiplex PCR reads. The sample records 600,000 to 950,000 distinct CDR3 sequences, roughly two fifths being singletons. Sequenced: peripheral blood. The receptor source for this set is an adult man with Graves' ophthalmopathy.

This clonotype was counted ten times or more. Mismatch with germline at one junction end may stem from a read error. J is TRBJ1-1 and V is TRBV5-1; 7 nucleotides line up with TRBD1. CDR1 is SGHRS, CDR2 YFSETQ, per germline. The CDR3 consists of 13 residues. CDR3 loop: CASSLGTAAEAFF. In DNA form, the CDR3 reads TGTGCCAGCAGCTTAGGGACAGCGGCCGAGGCTTTCTTT.

As to this clonotype: Just one base apart from a much larger clone, this may be a read error. V gene TRBV19 combines with J gene TRBJ1-1, with D perhaps TRBD1 (5 bases). Germline CDR1 and CDR2: LNHDA and SQIVND (reference sequence). CDR3 length: 15 residues. Written as DNA, the CDR3 is TGTGCCAGTGGTATAGGCGGGGACCGAGGGACTGAAGCTTTCTTT. It encodes CASGIGGDRGTEAFF.

The chain combines TRBV14 with TRBJ2-7; the D gene could be TRBD1 or TRBD2 (5 bases each). Germline V gene sequence: CDR1 SGHDN, CDR2 FVKESK. The CDR3 covers 14 residues. With 0 bases removed from V and 3 bases from J, the gap between germline ends came to 9 bases. The CDR3 DNA follows: TGTGCCAGCAGCCAAGAAGGGGAGCTCTACGAGCAGTACTTC. Translating it yields CASSQEGELYEQYF.

Note on this clonotype: One junction end disagrees with the germline gene, perhaps due to a read error. CDR3 coding DNA: TGCAGTGCTGATTCAACGGGGGGCCCTAGTGGCCACACCTTC. This encodes CSADSTGGPSGHTF. The chain carries TRBV20-1 and TRBJ1-2; possibly TRBD1 for D (6 bases). The CDR3 length is 14 residues. CDR1 DFQATT and CDR2 SNEGSKA come from the germline V gene (reference sequence).

This clonotype was picked up one time. The chain employs TRBV7-8 and TRBJ2-5; 11 bases line up with TRBD2. The CDR3 runs to 20 residues. Germline trimming cut 5 bases from V and 2 bases from J; bases unmatched to any gene: 19. Germline V gene lookup returns CDR1 SGHVS and CDR2 FQNEAQ. The CDR3 bases are TGTGCCAGCAGCCAAGATCAGGCGTCCGCGGGACTAGCGGTTCAAGAGACCCAGTACTTC. It encodes CASSQDQASAGLAVQETQYF.

The chain carries TRBV19 and TRBJ2-7, with 8 bases lining up with TRBD1. The CDR3 length is 15 residues. V lost 4 bases to trimming and J lost 4 bases; unmatched junction nucleotides: 9. Per germline, CDR1 LNHDA and CDR2 SQIVND (reference sequence). CDR3 sequence reads: CASSTGTGGPYEQYF. The CDR3 nucleotides read TGTGCCAGTAGTACCGGGACAGGAGGTCCTTACGAGCAGTACTTC.

In its sample, this clonotype was seen a few times. The chain carries TRBV2 and TRBJ1-6; no firm D call. The CDR3 covers 19 residues. The germline gives CDR1 SNHLY, CDR2 FYNNEI. V was trimmed by 3 bases and J by 7 bases, leaving 25 bases between them. CDR3 sequence reads: CASSDGGPESGLKNSPLHF. CDR3 bases: TGTGCCAGCAGTGATGGTGGCCCGGAGTCCGGGTTAAAAAATTCACCCCTCCACTTT.

This clonotype has just a few counts. J is TRBJ1-3 and V is TRBV5-8; D is possibly TRBD1 (5 bases). This CDR3 comprises 16 residues. Trimming cost V 4 bases and J 7 bases, with 21 bases left between them. The germline V gene has CDR1 SGHTS and CDR2 YDEGEE. The DNA of the CDR3 is TGTGCCAGCAGCCGTCTCCGGGACTCCGTTAGGAACACCATATATTTT. Amino acid sequence: CASSRLRDSVRNTIYF.

Many counts were recorded for this clonotype. The chain uses TRBV7-8 and TRBJ2-7; maybe TRBD2 (6 bases). The CDR3 spans 16 residues. Trimming took 5 bases from V and 2 from J, leaving 19 bases between them. Germline CDR1 SGHVS, CDR2 FQNEAQ. This CDR3 reads CASSPGSGGWTYEQYF. CDR3 nucleotide sequence: TGTGCCAGCAGCCCAGGTTCAGGAGGGTGGACCTACGAGCAGTACTTC.

This clonotype was seen repeatedly, ten times or more. The rearrangement links TRBV15 to TRBJ1-5; 8 bases agree with TRBD1. CDR3 length: 13 amino acids. Trimming at V came to 5 bases and at J to 6 bases, leaving 3 bases not matched to a gene. Per germline, CDR1 LNHNV and CDR2 YYDKDF (reference sequence). DNA for the CDR3: TGTGCCACCAGCTATGACAGGGGTCAGCCCCAGCATTTT. Protein product: CATSYDRGQPQHF.

This clonotype appeared a single time. The V gene is TRBV25-1, the J gene TRBJ1-2; possibly TRBD1 for D (6 bases). CDR1 MGHDK and CDR2 SYGVNS come from the germline V gene. Trimming cost V 6 bases and J 4 bases, with 18 bases left between them. There are 15 residues in the CDR3. CDR3: CASRVIRGASYGYTF. CDR3 DNA: TGTGCCAGCAGAGTAATTCGGGGGGCTTCCTATGGCTACACCTTC.

The CDR3 DNA sequence: TGTGCCAGCAGTATGACAGGGGGCGTGTACGAGCAGTACTTC. Amino acid sequence: CASSMTGGVYEQYF. The chain links TRBV28 to TRBJ2-7; 10 nucleotides match TRBD1. The germline V gene has CDR1 MDHEN and CDR2 SYDVKM. The CDR3 loop spans 14 amino acids. The ends lost 5 bases at V and 4 bases at J; junction bases unmatched: 5.

This clonotype was detected ten times or more. This chain connects TRBV2 to TRBJ2-5; 7 positions match TRBD2. Germline CDR1 and CDR2: SNHLY and FYNNEI. With V trimmed by 4 bases and J by 5 bases, 4 bases remained unmatched. The CDR3 covers 13 residues. This CDR3 is CASSVTSRETQYF. In DNA form, the CDR3 reads TGTGCCAGCAGTGTGACTAGCAGGGAGACCCAGTACTTC.

This clonotype was counted at least ten times. This chain connects TRBV7-2 to TRBJ2-7; D possibly corresponds to TRBD2 (5 bases). CDR1 and CDR2 (germline): SGHTA, FQGNSA. The CDR3 has 13 amino acids. Trimming stripped 6 bases from V and 2 bases from J, with 11 bases between. CDR3 nucleotide sequence: TGTGCCAGCAGTGCACTAGTTCCCTACGAGCAGTACTTC. Its translation: CASSALVPYEQYF.

This clonotype was seen many times. The rearrangement links TRBV10-3 to TRBJ1-5; D call uncertain. This CDR3 is 13 amino acids long. In germline, CDR1 is ENHRY, CDR2 SYGVKD. V lost 3 bases to trimming and J lost 4 bases, with 7 bases between them. Here the CDR3 reads CAISDQENQPQHF. The CDR3 nucleotides are TGTGCCATCAGTGACCAGGAAAATCAGCCCCAGCATTTT.

This clonotype was detected ten times or more. The chain uses TRBV7-2 and TRBJ1-6; D not certain. V gave up 3 bases and J gave up 14 bases, with 20 bases separating them. The CDR3 contains 15 residues. Germline V lookup: CDR1 SGHTA, CDR2 FQGNSA. CDR3 sequence reads: CASSLWADPTRALHF. In DNA form, the CDR3 reads TGTGCCAGCAGCTTGTGGGCCGATCCAACCCGGGCCCTCCACTTT.

The chain recombines TRBV7-9 with TRBJ2-2, with D uncertain. CDR1 and CDR2 from the germline V gene are SEHNR and FQNEAQ (reference sequence). The length of the CDR3 is 14 residues. V was shortened by 8 bases and J by 5 bases, with 15 bases between the two germline ends. The CDR3 protein is CASSPPPSTGELFF. DNA of the CDR3: TGTGCCAGCTCACCACCGCCGTCGACCGGGGAGCTGTTTTTT.

This clonotype came up a few times. The V gene is TRBV19, the J gene TRBJ1-3, with no clear D. This CDR3 region has 15 residues. V was pared by 3 bases and J by 0 bases, with 9 bases between. Per germline, CDR1 LNHDA and CDR2 SQIVND (reference sequence). This CDR3 reads CASSIADSSGNTIYF. CDR3 DNA: TGTGCCAGTAGTATCGCGGACTCCTCTGGAAACACCATATATTTT.

Ten or more counts support this clonotype. The V call is TRBV20-1, the J call TRBJ2-5; no clear D. Trimming took off 3 bases at V and 0 bases at J, with 8 bases between the two ends. Germline V gene sequence: CDR1 DFQATT, CDR2 SNEGSKA (reference sequence). The CDR3 has 13 residues. The CDR3 reads CSASYVYQETQYF. The CDR3 region has the DNA TGCAGTGCTAGTTACGTTTACCAAGAGACCCAGTACTTC.

Notes on this clonotype: A much bigger clone sits one base away, suggesting this may be a read error. The chain uses TRBV19 and TRBJ1-2; 7 bases line up with TRBD1. The germline V gene encodes CDR1 LNHDA and CDR2 SQIVND (reference sequence). This CDR3 has 15 residues. This chain's CDR3 is CASSPSGQTNHGYTF. The CDR3, as DNA: TGTGCCAGTAGTCCCTCGGGACAGACTAACCATGGCTACACCTTC.

This chain joins TRBV29-1 and TRBJ1-1, with D possibly TRBD1 on 5 matching bases. The CDR3 runs 12 residues. Trimming left V 4 bases short and J 3 bases short, with 9 bases between. The germline V gene has CDR1 SQVTM and CDR2 ANQGSEA. CDR3 DNA sequence: TGCAGCGTTGTTGGGGCTGACACTGAAGCTTTCTTT. Amino acids: CSVVGADTEAFF.

Points on this clonotype: Possible read error: a much larger clone is one base away. This rearrangement joins TRBV20-1 to TRBJ1-2; D is possibly TRBD1 (5 bases). The CDR3 is 13 residues long. Germline lookup yields CDR1 DFQATT and CDR2 SNEGSKA (reference sequence). Trimming removed 6 bases at V and 1 base at J, with 12 bases between. CDR3 DNA sequence: TGCAGTGCCTGGGACCCAAGTAACTATGGCTACACCTTC. This encodes CSAWDPSNYGYTF.

This clonotype was seen just once. This sequence joins TRBV9 and TRBJ2-1, with 11 bases matching TRBD2. V shed 0 bases, J shed 11 bases, and the junction held 7 bases outside the gene matches. CDR1 is SGDLS, CDR2 YYNGEE, per germline. This CDR3 spans 15 amino acids. CDR3 in amino acids: CASSVGASGGLKQFF. The CDR3 region has the DNA TGTGCCAGCAGCGTAGGGGCTAGCGGGGGGTTGAAGCAGTTCTTC. Supplemented by reference TRBV9 and TRBJ2-1, the full variable domain reads DSGVTQTPKHLITATGQRVTLRCSPRSGDLSVYWYQQSLDQGLQFLIQYYNGEERAKGNILERFSAQQFPDLHSELNLSSLELGDSALYFCASSVGASGGLKQFFGPGTRLTVL.

This clonotype was detected once. This rearrangement joins TRBV29-1 to TRBJ2-3; TRBD2 matches 9 bases. The V gene end was trimmed by 7 bases and the J gene end by 3 bases; junction bases not matched to a gene: 8. CDR1 and CDR2 from the germline V gene are SQVTM and ANQGSEA. The CDR3 consists of 14 residues. CDR3 nucleotides: TGCAGCGCTTTAGCGGGAGATCGAACAGATACGCAGTATTTT. Its protein product is CSALAGDRTDTQYF.

This clonotype was seen at least ten times. The genes are TRBV2 and TRBJ2-5; TRBD2 matches at 7 bases. The CDR3 runs to 13 residues. The germline CDR1 and CDR2 sequences are SNHLY and FYNNEI. Unmatched junction bases numbered 7, after V lost 8 bases and J lost 4 bases. The CDR3 DNA is TGTGCCAGCTTCCGGGAGCGGGGAGAGACCCAGTACTTC. It codes for CASFRERGETQYF.

A word on this clonotype: Germline and junction disagree at one end, which may indicate a read error. The chain has TRBV24-1 and TRBJ2-7; 8 bases are a match to TRBD2. The CDR3 has 16 residues. CDR1 and CDR2 from the germline V gene are KGHDR and SFDVKD. The CDR3 nucleotides are TGTGCCAGCAGTAGTACTGAAGCGGGAGTAATCCACGAGCAGTACTTC. Translation gives CASSSTEAGVIHEQYF.

Many counts were recorded for this clonotype. The chain joins TRBV9 to TRBJ1-1; D is uncertain. The CDR3 is made up of 13 amino acids. With 5 bases removed from V and 0 bases from J, the gap between germline ends came to 8 bases. The germline V gene has CDR1 SGDLS and CDR2 YYNGEE. CDR3 protein: CASSGKMNTEAFF. CDR3 DNA: TGTGCCAGCAGTGGTAAGATGAACACTGAAGCTTTCTTT.

This rearrangement joins TRBV12-3 or TRBV12-4 to TRBJ2-7, with D perhaps matching TRBD1 (6 bases). CDR3 length: 15 amino acids. Trimming pared 8 bases from V and 0 bases from J, leaving 17 bases between. CDR3 residues: CASGYITGNSYEQYF. The CDR3 coding sequence is TGTGCCAGCGGCTACATTACAGGGAACTCCTACGAGCAGTACTTC.

This clonotype appeared a single time. No conserved phenylalanine or tryptophan is present at the end of the CDR3, so a read error is the likely explanation. The DNA is left out, because the CDR3 cannot be placed on it with certainty; the CDR3 is given as TCRdb lists it. This chain uses TRBV24-1 with TRBJ2-7; the D call in the table, TRBD1, was not verified against the DNA. The CDR3 is 9 amino acids in total, end residues counted. Germline CDR1 and CDR2: KGHDR and SFDVKD. This CDR3 is CATSDWTGL.

Regarding this clonotype: A single base separates this from a much larger clone, so it may be a read error. CDR3 sequence reads: CASSTGQGVEHNQPQHF. The CDR3 bases are TGTGCCAGCAGTACGGGACAGGGGGTTGAGCACAATCAGCCCCAGCATTTT. J is TRBJ1-5 and V is TRBV2, with 11 bases fitting TRBD1. The CDR3 totals 17 residues. The V and J ends lost 5 bases and 3 bases, in that order; junction bases with no gene match: 9. Germline CDR1 reads SNHLY; CDR2 reads FYNNEI.